A single sample gave rise to the 21 T cell receptor beta chains below, sequenced in a study of cytomegalovirus exposure and HLA in healthy donors. The PCR contained 60 Vbeta and 13 Jbeta primers. Sequenced by immunoSEQ multiplex PCR; TCRdb stores in-frame clones only, minus some. Here the sample spans roughly 130,000 clones, approximately 8.8% being singletons. The specimen sequenced was PBMCs. These receptors were taken from a man aged 35 to 55 in good health and CMV-seronegative.

The V and J genes are TRBV6-5 and TRBJ2-5, with D possibly TRBD2 on 5 matching bases. The CDR3 extends over 13 amino acids. Germline loops: CDR1 MNHEY, CDR2 SVGAGI. V was cut by 5 bases and J by 5 bases, with 12 bases left in between. The CDR3 DNA follows: TGTGCCAGCAGTCCCACTAGGGCTGAGACCCAGTACTTC. Translating gives CASSPTRAETQYF.

The chain links TRBV10-3 to TRBJ2-3, with D possibly matching TRBD2 (7 bases). The CDR3 sequence is 13 residues long. The V gene's germline CDR1 is ENHRY and CDR2 SYGVKD. V lost 4 bases and J lost 9, with 14 bases in between. The CDR3 loop is CAISVRGGDTQYF. CDR3 nucleotide sequence: TGTGCCATCAGTGTTAGGGGGGGCGACACGCAGTATTTT.

Only a few counts were recorded for this clone. The rearrangement uses TRBV19 and TRBJ1-6; TRBD1 is a possible D gene (6 bases). Germline-derived CDR1 and CDR2 are LNHDA and SQIVND (reference sequence). The length of the CDR3 is 15 residues. V lost 6 bases and J lost 5, with 14 bases in between. CDR3 sequence (DNA): TGTGCCAGTAGCGCCGACAGGCGTGATAATTCACCCCTCCACTTT. It specifies CASSADRRDNSPLHF.

This clone was picked up a small number of times. The chain couples TRBV5-1 to TRBJ1-2, with 7 bases identical to TRBD1. Germline CDR1 reads SGHRS; CDR2 reads YFSETQ. V lost 4 bases and J lost 4; bases outside the gene matches: 10. CDR3 length equals 15 residues. CDR3 DNA sequence: TGCGCCAGCAGCGAGGGGGACAGTCCTCCCTATGGCTACACCTTC. It is translated as CASSEGDSPPYGYTF.

This clone was detected only a few times. The chain carries TRBV9 and TRBJ1-3; D may be TRBD1 (5 bases). The CDR3 has 16 residues. The V and J ends lost 4 bases and 2 bases respectively, with 16 bases between them. Germline CDR1 SGDLS, CDR2 YYNGEE. CDR3 nucleotide sequence: TGTGCCAGCAGCTCGCGGACGGGGGGGACTGGAAACACCATATATTTT. Translated, it gives CASSSRTGGTGNTIYF.

This clone has more than one count but fewer than ten. The genes are TRBV7-9 and TRBJ1-6, with 8 bases fitting TRBD1. V lost 2 bases to trimming and J lost 10 bases; unmatched junction nucleotides: 13. The CDR3 totals 17 residues. Germline loops: CDR1 SEHNR, CDR2 FQNEAQ (reference sequence). CDR3 nucleotide sequence: TGTGCCAGCAGCTTATCTCCAATCGGGACAGGTTTATCACCCCTCCACTTT. Translation gives CASSLSPIGTGLSPLHF.

Details on this clone: One junction end disagrees with the germline gene, perhaps due to a read error. The chain uses TRBV29-1 and TRBJ2-2, with D perhaps TRBD2 (6 bases). This CDR3 region has 13 residues. CDR1 is SQVTM and CDR2 is ANQGSEA in the germline V gene. CDR3 DNA: TGCAGCGTTCCCAGCCTGAACACCGGGGGGCTGTTTTTT. Translated: CSVPSLNTGGLFF.

The chain combines TRBV4-2 with TRBJ1-2; TRBD1 aligns across 10 bases. This CDR3 is built from 16 residues. V trimming: 1 base; J trimming: 1 base; junction bases outside the gene matches: 3. The V gene's germline CDR1 is LGHNA and CDR2 YNFKEQ. The CDR3 protein is CASSQAGTGVNYGYTF. The CDR3 DNA follows: TGTGCCAGCAGCCAAGCCGGGACAGGGGTTAACTATGGCTACACCTTC.

This clone was counted between two and nine times. The rearrangement uses TRBV5-4 and TRBJ2-2, with D possibly matching TRBD1 (5 bases). Germline V gene lookup returns CDR1 SGHNT and CDR2 YYREEE (reference sequence). V was cut by 6 bases and J by 0 bases, with 9 bases left in between. The CDR3 covers 14 residues. The CDR3 DNA reads as TGTGCCAGCATTAAGGGGCCGAACACCGGGGAGCTGTTTTTT. Its protein is CASIKGPNTGELFF. The whole variable domain, remainder taken from reference TRBV5-4 and TRBJ2-2, is ETGVTQSPTHLIKTRGQQVTLRCSSQSGHNTVSWYQQALGQGPQFIFQYYREEENGRGNFPPRFSGLQFPNYSSELNVNALELDDSALYLCASIKGPNTGELFFGEGSRLTVL.

The table lists this clone with a few counts. Sequence at one end of the junction differs from germline and may be a read error. Other DNA sequences in the sample encode the same CDR3. The chain carries TRBV30 and TRBJ1-2, with D uncertain. The CDR3 sequence is 12 residues long. Germline CDR1 and CDR2: GTSNPN and SVGIG (reference sequence). CDR3 region: CAWSRQRYGYTF. Here the CDR3 DNA reads TGTGCCTGGAGTCGACAACGCTATGGGTACACCTTC. The full variable domain, with the rest looked up from reference TRBV30 and TRBJ1-2, is SQTIHQWPATLVQPVGSPLSLECTVEGTSNPNLYWYRQAAGRGLQLLFYSVGIGQISSEVPQNLSASRPQDRQFILSSKKLLLSDSGFYLCAWSRQRYGYTFGSGTRLTVV.

The chain links TRBV5-6 to TRBJ1-5; TRBD1 is a possible D gene (6 bases). Germline CDR1 reads SGHDT; CDR2 reads YYEEEE. The CDR3 is 12 residues long. The V and J ends lost 4 bases and 5 bases respectively, with 7 bases between them. CDR3 nucleotide sequence: TGTGCCAGCAGCGCAGGGGATCAGCCCCAGCATTTT. The encoded protein is CASSAGDQPQHF.

The chain uses TRBV10-3 and TRBJ1-3; D gene unclear. V lost 6 bases to trimming and J lost 4 bases, with 13 bases between them. This CDR3 region has 14 residues. CDR1 and CDR2 (germline): ENHRY, SYGVKD. The chain's CDR3 is CAIRLGAGGNTIYF. For the CDR3, the DNA is TGTGCCATCAGGTTGGGAGCAGGAGGAAACACCATATATTTT.

This clone has just a few counts. V usage is TRBV9 and J usage is TRBJ1-1; 7 bases match TRBD1. The CDR3 extends over 12 amino acids. The germline CDR1 and CDR2 sequences are SGDLS and YYNGEE. J was trimmed by 6 bases and V by 3 bases; bases with no gene match: 2. The CDR3 spells CASSATGAEAFF. Here the CDR3 DNA reads TGTGCCAGCAGCGCTACAGGGGCTGAAGCTTTCTTT. Combining the CDR3 with reference TRBV9 and TRBJ1-1 gives the whole variable domain DSGVTQTPKHLITATGQRVTLRCSPRSGDLSVYWYQQSLDQGLQFLIQYYNGEERAKGNILERFSAQQFPDLHSELNLSSLELGDSALYFCASSATGAEAFFGQGTRLTVV.

To note about this clone: The sample carries other DNA sequences with the same CDR3. The CDR3 loop is CASTKGQSDTQYF. CDR3 bases: TGTGCCAGCACCAAGGGGCAGTCCGATACGCAGTATTTT. V usage is TRBV4-2 and J usage is TRBJ2-3, with D possibly being TRBD1 (5 bases). Germline lookup yields CDR1 LGHNA and CDR2 YNFKEQ. This CDR3 comprises 13 residues. V was pared by 7 bases and J by 6 bases, with 14 bases between.

This clone occurred a few times. The chain combines TRBV2 with TRBJ2-7; 9 positions agree with TRBD2. The germline gives CDR1 SNHLY, CDR2 FYNNEI. Losses at the gene ends were 8 bases for V and 3 bases for J; bases not matched to a gene: 5. The length of the CDR3 is 13 residues. The CDR3 is CASRLAVSYEQYF. Here the CDR3 DNA reads TGTGCCAGCCGACTAGCGGTGAGCTACGAGCAGTACTTC.

This clone appeared a single time. The V call is TRBV10-3, the J call TRBJ1-1, with 10 bases that match TRBD1. V lost 4 bases, J lost 0 bases, and 5 bases stayed unmatched. CDR3 length equals 16 residues. The germline gives CDR1 ENHRY, CDR2 SYGVKD. CDR3 coding DNA: TGTGCCATCAGTGCAGGACAGGGGGGAGTGAACACTGAAGCTTTCTTT. Protein: CAISAGQGGVNTEAFF.

This clone was seen only a few times. The chain combines TRBV2 with TRBJ1-1, with 7 nucleotides matching TRBD1. The CDR3 runs to 14 residues. Germline trimming cut 6 bases from V and 8 bases from J; bases unmatched to any gene: 12. Germline-derived CDR1 and CDR2 are SNHLY and FYNNEI. This CDR3 reads CASRPWDSKPEAFF. The DNA for the CDR3 is TGTGCCAGCAGACCCTGGGACAGTAAACCCGAAGCTTTCTTT. Full variable domain (missing parts from reference TRBV2 and TRBJ1-1): EPEVTQTPSHQVTQMGQEVILRCVPISNHLYFYWYRQILGQKVEFLVSFYNNEISEKSEIFDDQFSVERPDGSNFTLKIRSTKLEDSAMYFCASRPWDSKPEAFFGQGTRLTVV.

V and J are TRBV7-9 and TRBJ1-3, with 9 bases that match TRBD1. CDR3 length: 16 amino acids. Germline trimming cut 0 bases from V and 4 bases from J; bases unmatched to any gene: 4. CDR1 SEHNR and CDR2 FQNEAQ come from the germline V gene (reference sequence). The CDR3 DNA sequence: TGTGCCAGCAGCTTAGCTACAGGGGGCTCCGGAAACACCATATATTTT. Protein product: CASSLATGGSGNTIYF.

This clone was counted a few times. The chain has TRBV5-1 and TRBJ1-3; D not certain. Germline CDR1 reads SGHRS; CDR2 reads YFSETQ. Trimming removed 1 base from V and 0 bases from J, with 14 bases in between. This CDR3 is built from 17 residues. The CDR3 loop reads CASSLQSPASSGNTIYF. For the CDR3, the DNA is TGCGCCAGCAGCTTGCAGTCGCCAGCTAGCTCTGGAAACACCATATATTTT. The full variable domain, completed using reference TRBV5-1 and TRBJ1-3, is KAGVTQTPRYLIKTRGQQVTLSCSPISGHRSVSWYQQTPGQGLQFLFEYFSETQRNKGNFPGRFSGRQFSNSRSEMNVSTLELGDSALYLCASSLQSPASSGNTIYFGEGSWLTVV.

The J gene is TRBJ2-7, the V gene TRBV6-6, with D uncertain. The CDR3 totals 14 residues. Trimming took 6 bases from V and 5 from J, leaving 17 bases between them. CDR1 and CDR2 (germline): MNHNY, SVGAGI (reference sequence). The CDR3 DNA follows: TGTGCCAGCAGCCCACTTGGGCAGTTCGACGAGCAGTACTTC. This sequence encodes CASSPLGQFDEQYF.

This sequence joins TRBV19 and TRBJ1-1, with D possibly TRBD1 on 5 matching bases. The CDR3 has 14 amino acids. V was shortened by 7 bases and J by 6 bases, with 18 bases between the two germline ends. Germline assignment: CDR1 LNHDA and CDR2 SQIVND (reference sequence). CDR3 DNA: TGTGCCAGTAAATACCGACAGATAGGATCTGAAGCTTTCTTT. Its translation: CASKYRQIGSEAFF.